This T cell receptor beta chain was observed in a study of Ad26.COV2.S vaccination and SARS-CoV-2 variants. Study findings and constraints: People who got the vaccine had more spike-specific TCR breadth than people who got placebo. With respect to non-spike TCR breadth, vaccine and placebo recipients were similar. Analyses that measured TCR breadth and depth may have underestimated total T cell responses. Reportedly, after vaccination the spike-specific CD8+ and CD4+ T cell responses displayed substantial breadth.

Libraries were prepared by immunoSEQ multiplex PCR; TCRdb keeps only in-frame clonotypes and omits some of them. The table records more than 150,000 clones, around 85% of them present only once. A remark on this clone: Its specificity is unknown.

The sample here was peripheral blood, taken after recovery from COVID-19. The receptor was isolated from a human donor who had recovered from COVID-19.

CDR3 nucleotides: TGTGCCAGCAGTGGAGGCGACGAGGGCCGCTTGAATTCACCCCTCCACTTT. This translates into CASSGGDEGRLNSPLHF. The chain combines TRBV6-1 with TRBJ1-6; D ambiguous. V was clipped by 4 bases and J by 7 bases, with 20 bases between them. Germline V gives CDR1 MNHNS, CDR2 SASEGT. The CDR3 has 17 amino acids.